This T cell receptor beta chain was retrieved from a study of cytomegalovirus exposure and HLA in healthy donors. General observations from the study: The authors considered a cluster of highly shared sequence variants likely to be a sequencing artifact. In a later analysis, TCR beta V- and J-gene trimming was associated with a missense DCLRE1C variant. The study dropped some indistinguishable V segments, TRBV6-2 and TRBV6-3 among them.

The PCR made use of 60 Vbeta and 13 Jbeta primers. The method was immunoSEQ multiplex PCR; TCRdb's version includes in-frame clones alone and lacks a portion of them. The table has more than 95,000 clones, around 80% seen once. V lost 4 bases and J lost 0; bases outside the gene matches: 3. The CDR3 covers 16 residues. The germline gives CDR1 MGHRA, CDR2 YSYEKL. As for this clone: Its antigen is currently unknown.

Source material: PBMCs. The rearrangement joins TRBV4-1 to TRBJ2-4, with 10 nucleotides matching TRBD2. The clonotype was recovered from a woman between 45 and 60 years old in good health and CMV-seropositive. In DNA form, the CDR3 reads TGCGCCAGCAGCCTTCTAGCGGGGGTAGCCAAAAACATTCAGTACTTC. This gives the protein CASSLLAGVAKNIQYF.